A single sample gave rise to the 8 T cell receptor beta chains below, sequenced in a study of T cell responses to AZD1222 COVID-19 vaccine. TCRdb's table, derived via immunoSEQ multiplex PCR, lists solely in-frame clones and lacks some. The repertoire holds under 150,000 clones, roughly 90% seen once, with 1.6% in the top ten. The starting material was peripheral blood, obtained on day 0 of AZD1222 vaccination. The receptors derive from an adult in good health.

In its sample, this clone was seen once. Here the CDR3 reads CASSLVDRATEAFF. CDR3 sequence (DNA): TGTGCCAGCAGCTTAGTTGACAGGGCTACTGAAGCTTTCTTT. This chain joins TRBV7-8 and TRBJ1-1; TRBD1 matches at 7 bases. With V trimmed by 1 base and J by 5 bases, 4 bases remained unmatched. The CDR3 sequence is 14 residues long. Per germline, CDR1 SGHVS and CDR2 FQNEAQ.

The J gene is TRBJ2-2, the V gene TRBV19; the D is unclear. Looked up from germline, CDR1 is LNHDA and CDR2 is SQIVND (reference sequence). The CDR3 covers 15 residues. With 5 bases removed from V and 3 bases from J, the gap between germline ends came to 13 bases. The CDR3 DNA reads TGTGCCAGTAGTCCAACCTCCTTGGACACCGGGGAGCTGTTTTTT. It translates to CASSPTSLDTGELFF.

V is TRBV11-3 and J is TRBJ2-3; unclear D gene. CDR1 and CDR2 (germline): SGHNT, YENEEA. V shed 0 bases and J shed 6 bases, with 10 bases lying between them. The CDR3 has 14 amino acids. The CDR3: CASSLEGTTDTQYF. The CDR3 DNA follows: TGTGCCAGCAGCTTAGAGGGAACCACCGATACGCAGTATTTT.

The chain is built from TRBV4-3 and TRBJ2-1, with a weak D call TRBD2 (6 bases). The CDR3 is made up of 14 amino acids. The V gene's germline CDR1 is LGHNA and CDR2 YSLEER. Trimming took off 5 bases at V and 4 bases at J, with 12 bases between the two ends. The CDR3 DNA reads TGCGCCAGCAGCGCCCCGGGACTTTACAATGAGCAGTTCTTC. Residues: CASSAPGLYNEQFF.

This sequence joins TRBV7-2 and TRBJ2-1; 10 positions match TRBD2. There are 13 residues in the CDR3. V dropped 5 bases and J dropped 15; count of bases not matched to a gene: 10. Germline CDR1 is SGHTA and CDR2 is FQGNSA. The CDR3 DNA is TGTGCCAGCAGCCTACCCTTAGCGGGAGGTAGGTTCTTC. This codes for CASSLPLAGGRFF.

V is TRBV19 and J is TRBJ1-6; 7 bases match TRBD1. V lost 7 bases, J lost 0 bases, and 12 bases stayed unmatched. CDR3 length: 18 amino acids. Per germline, CDR1 LNHDA and CDR2 SQIVND (reference sequence). CDR3 in amino acids: CASTNQWGQSSYNSPLHF. The CDR3 DNA reads as TGTGCCAGTACCAATCAATGGGGACAGAGCTCCTATAATTCACCCCTCCACTTT. Full variable domain (outside the CDR3, taken from reference TRBV19 and TRBJ1-6): DGGITQSPKYLFRKEGQNVTLSCEQNLNHDAMYWYRQDPGQGLRLIYYSQIVNDFQKGDIAEGYSVSREKKESFPLTVTSAQKNPTAFYLCASTNQWGQSSYNSPLHFGNGTRLTVT.

The chain combines TRBV19 with TRBJ2-7, with 10 bases matching TRBD2. Trimming at V came to 3 bases and at J to 4 bases, leaving 9 bases not matched to a gene. This CDR3 has 16 amino acids. Germline-derived CDR1 and CDR2 are LNHDA and SQIVND (reference sequence). DNA of the CDR3: TGTGCCAGTAGTATGTCCTCTAGCGGGAGAGGGTACGAGCAGTACTTC. Amino acid sequence: CASSMSSSGRGYEQYF.

V usage is TRBV6-2 or TRBV6-3 and J usage is TRBJ2-1; 9 nucleotides line up with TRBD2. Trimming took 6 bases from V and 8 from J; bases not matched to a gene: 8. CDR1 is MNHEY, CDR2 SVGEGT, per germline. The CDR3 totals 14 residues. The DNA for the CDR3 is TGTGCCAGCAGCGGACTAGCGCCTTCGGATGAGCAGTTCTTC. This encodes CASSGLAPSDEQFF.